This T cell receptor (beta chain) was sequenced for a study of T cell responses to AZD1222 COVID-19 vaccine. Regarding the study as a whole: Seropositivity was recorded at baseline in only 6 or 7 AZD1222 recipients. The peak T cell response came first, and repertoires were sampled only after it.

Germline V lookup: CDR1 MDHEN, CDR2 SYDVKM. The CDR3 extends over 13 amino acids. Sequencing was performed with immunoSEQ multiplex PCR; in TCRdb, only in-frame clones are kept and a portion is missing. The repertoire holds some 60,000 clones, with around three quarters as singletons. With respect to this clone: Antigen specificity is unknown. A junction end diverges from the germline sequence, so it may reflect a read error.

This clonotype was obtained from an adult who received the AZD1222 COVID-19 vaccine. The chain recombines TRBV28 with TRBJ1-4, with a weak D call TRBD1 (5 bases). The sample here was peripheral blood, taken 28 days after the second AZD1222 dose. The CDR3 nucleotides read TGTGCCAGCAGCCCTCCCGCTCAGGAGGGGTTGCTTTTT. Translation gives CASSPPAQEGLLF.